These 7 T cell receptor beta chains were all obtained from the same sample, sequenced in a study of T cell changes during pregnancy in multiple sclerosis. Clones were read by immunoSEQ multiplex PCR, and TCRdb kept only the in-frame ones, dropping some. This sample yields about 81,000 clones, of which 94% are seen a single time; 2% to 3% belongs to the top ten. Sequencing was performed on peripheral blood, taken in the third trimester of pregnancy. The receptor set was obtained from a female donor with multiple sclerosis, enrolled in a pregnancy study.

The V gene is TRBV5-1, the J gene TRBJ1-4; a possible D gene is TRBD1 (6 bases). V lost 4 bases and J lost 4, with 11 bases in between. Germline loops: CDR1 SGHRS, CDR2 YFSETQ. This CDR3 is built from 14 residues. DNA of the CDR3: TGCGCCAGCAGCCCCGACAGGTATAATGAAAAACTGTTTTTT. It specifies CASSPDRYNEKLFF.

This clone was observed once. This chain connects TRBV7-9 to TRBJ1-4; the D is unclear. The germline V gene has CDR1 SEHNR and CDR2 FQNEAQ (reference sequence). The CDR3 is 17 amino acids. V shed 5 bases and J shed 3 bases, with 19 bases lying between them. The CDR3: CASSDGMVRDPNEKLFF. CDR3 bases: TGTGCCAGCAGCGATGGAATGGTGCGGGATCCTAATGAAAAACTGTTTTTT.

This chain links TRBV4-1 with TRBJ1-4; TRBD1 is a possible D gene (6 bases). Looked up from germline, CDR1 is MGHRA and CDR2 is YSYEKL. Trimming left V 4 bases short and J 7 bases short, with 16 bases between. This CDR3 is 15 amino acids long. In DNA form, the CDR3 reads TGCGCCAGCAGCCTTCCACAGGGCTCGGGTGAAAAACTGTTTTTT. Translating it yields CASSLPQGSGEKLFF.

This clone was detected only a few times. CDR3 loop: CASSQQGQPSANYGYTF. The CDR3 nucleotides read TGCGCCAGCAGCCAACAGGGACAGCCGTCAGCTAACTATGGCTACACCTTC. The chain uses TRBV4-1 and TRBJ1-2, with 7 nucleotides matching TRBD1. In germline, CDR1 is MGHRA, CDR2 YSYEKL. The J segment lost 0 bases and the V segment lost 2 bases, leaving 9 bases of the junction unmatched. The CDR3 has 17 residues.

The V gene is TRBV5-1, the J gene TRBJ1-1, with no clear D. CDR3 length equals 14 residues. Trimming left V 8 bases short and J 1 base short, with 15 bases between. Germline V gene lookup returns CDR1 SGHRS and CDR2 YFSETQ. CDR3 loop: CASNPGFANTEAFF. As DNA, the CDR3 is TGCGCCAGTAACCCGGGGTTCGCGAACACTGAAGCTTTCTTT.

The chain carries TRBV19 and TRBJ2-1; D is undetermined. This CDR3 has 14 amino acids. Germline CDR1 LNHDA, CDR2 SQIVND (reference sequence). Between the trimmed V and J ends, which lost 1 base and 4 bases, there was a span of 8 bases. CDR3 in amino acids: CASSIASEYNEQFF. As DNA, the CDR3 is TGTGCCAGTAGTATAGCTTCAGAATACAATGAGCAGTTCTTC.

The gene calls are TRBV9 and TRBJ2-1; 8 nucleotides line up with TRBD1. Trimming at V came to 3 bases and at J to 3 bases, leaving 8 bases not matched to a gene. There are 16 residues in the CDR3. CDR1 SGDLS and CDR2 YYNGEE come from the germline V gene. CDR3 protein: CASSDNQDRGYNEQFF. The CDR3 region has the DNA TGTGCCAGCAGCGACAACCAAGACAGGGGCTACAATGAGCAGTTCTTC.